Described below is a single T cell receptor (beta chain) sequence and its context. The antigen remains unidentified. No patient escaped relapse after autologous stem cell transplantation, and brentuximab vedotin exposure varied. These data are taken from a study of PD-1 blockade in classical Hodgkin lymphoma. Whole-study results and caveats: Similar baseline diversity was found in complete responders and newly diagnosed patients. Significant TCR diversity gains by C4D1 occurred in CD4+ but not CD8+ cells.

Sequencing used immunoSEQ multiplex PCR; TCRdb keeps in-frame clones, though not all of them. The sample consists of fewer than 15,000 clones, around nine tenths of them appearing once. Germline CDR1 is MRHNA and CDR2 is SNTAGT. This CDR3 spans 17 amino acids. V lost 0 bases and J lost 9; bases outside the gene matches: 14. The source was peripheral blood mononuclear cells (PBMCs), collected at baseline. The chain links TRBV6-4 to TRBJ2-1, with 7 bases identical to TRBD2. The TCR sequence derives from a human donor with classical Hodgkin lymphoma. CDR3 sequence: CASSDSPDKGRAGEQFF. DNA of the CDR3: TGTGCCAGCAGTGACTCCCCGGACAAGGGGAGGGCTGGTGAGCAGTTCTTC.